These 21 T cell receptor beta chains originate from one sample sequenced in a study of blood T cells in healthy people across ages. Then a second PCR, running roughly 6 to 12 cycles, was carried out with a sample-barcoded 5' primer and a J-beta primer mix. TCRdb redid the calling of the 5' RACE reads with MiXCR, one entry per CDR3 protein. The data contain about 1.5 million distinct CDR3 sequences, approximately 43% of them singletons. Sequenced: blood. These TCRs come from a woman in her late teens or twenties in good health.

Concerning this clonotype: The junction departs from the called germline gene at one end, perhaps through a read error. CDR3 amino acids: CASSLAGYNTEASF. In DNA form, the CDR3 reads TGTGCCAGCAGCTTAGCCGGATACAACACTGAAGCTTCCTTT. The rearrangement uses TRBV7-2 and TRBJ1-1, with D hard to call. CDR1 is SGHTA and CDR2 is FQGNSA in the germline V gene. This CDR3 has 14 amino acids.

The J gene is TRBJ1-1, the V gene TRBV4-3, with unresolved D. CDR1 is LGHNA and CDR2 is YSLEER in the germline V gene. V was clipped by 4 bases and J by 1 base, with 10 bases between them. The CDR3 loop spans 14 amino acids. CDR3 nucleotide sequence: TGCGCCAGCAGCCCTGGACTGACGAACACTGAAGCTTTCTTT. Its protein product is CASSPGLTNTEAFF.

The chain carries TRBV7-8 and TRBJ1-5; 8 nucleotides match TRBD1. CDR3 size: 17 residues. Trimming cost V 3 bases and J 3 bases; bases outside gene matches: 10. Looked up from germline, CDR1 is SGHVS and CDR2 is FQNEAQ. The CDR3 DNA reads TGTGCCAGCAGCTTCGCGAGGACAGGGATAAACAATCAGCCCCAGCATTTT. This translates into CASSFARTGINNQPQHF.

This rearrangement joins TRBV10-3 to TRBJ2-3; D remains unclear. Germline V gene lookup returns CDR1 ENHRY and CDR2 SYGVKD. This CDR3 region has 12 residues. The V and J ends lost 6 bases and 5 bases respectively, with 9 bases between them. In DNA form, the CDR3 reads TGTGCCATCAGCCGGACGGAAGATACGCAGTATTTT. This sequence encodes CAISRTEDTQYF.

This rearrangement joins TRBV3-1 to TRBJ1-5; no clear D gene. Trimming cost V 4 bases and J 10 bases, with 14 bases left between them. Per germline, CDR1 LGHDT and CDR2 YNNKEL (reference sequence). This CDR3 has 13 amino acids. The chain's CDR3 is CASSPPRITPQHF. As DNA, the CDR3 is TGTGCCAGCAGCCCCCCGAGGATCACCCCCCAGCATTTT.

The rearrangement links TRBV25-1 to TRBJ2-4; maybe TRBD2 (6 bases). The CDR3 contains 15 residues. Trimming stripped 2 bases from V and 0 bases from J, with 8 bases between. CDR1 MGHDK and CDR2 SYGVNS come from the germline V gene. The chain's CDR3 is CASSELAPAKNIQYF. The DNA of the CDR3 is TGTGCCAGCAGTGAACTAGCGCCAGCCAAAAACATTCAGTACTTC.

As concerns this clonotype: The junction differs from germline at one of its ends, possibly a read error. The rearrangement links TRBV24-1 to TRBJ2-1; 10 nucleotides align to TRBD2. Germline V gene lookup returns CDR1 KGHDR and CDR2 SFDVKD. This CDR3 spans 14 amino acids. The CDR3 region is CTTRSSGSLNEQFF. For the CDR3, the DNA is TGTACCACCAGATCTAGCGGGAGTCTCAATGAGCAGTTCTTC.

Only a few counts were recorded for this clonotype. V and J are TRBV20-1 and TRBJ1-1, with a weak D call TRBD1 (6 bases). Germline V gene sequence: CDR1 DFQATT, CDR2 SNEGSKA (reference sequence). This CDR3 has 14 amino acids. V gave up 2 bases and J gave up 1 base, with 11 bases separating them. In DNA, the CDR3 is TGCAGTGCTAGACTACCGACAGGGAACACTGAAGCTTTCTTT. Protein sequence: CSARLPTGNTEAFF.

This clonotype appeared a few times. The V gene is TRBV20-1, the J gene TRBJ1-1, with D possibly TRBD1 on 5 matching bases. Trimming shortened V by 4 bases and J by 1 base, and 10 bases separated the two germline ends. Per germline, CDR1 DFQATT and CDR2 SNEGSKA (reference sequence). This CDR3 is 13 amino acids long. The CDR3 DNA reads as TGCAGTGCTATGGGCGGGGGGAACACTGAAGCTTTCTTT. Amino acids: CSAMGGGNTEAFF.

The CDR3 bases are TGCAGTGCACTAAGTGGGGAGCAGTTCTTC. Translating gives CSALSGEQFF. J is TRBJ2-1 and V is TRBV20-1, with D hard to call. Trimming left V 6 bases short and J 10 bases short, with 10 bases between. The CDR3 is made up of 10 amino acids. Looked up from germline, CDR1 is DFQATT and CDR2 is SNEGSKA (reference sequence).

V and J are TRBV4-3 and TRBJ2-3; TRBD2 agrees at 11 bases. This CDR3 region has 16 residues. Germline V CDR1 and CDR2: LGHNA, YSLEER. V gave up 3 bases and J gave up 0 bases; unmatched junction bases: 2. The CDR3 loop reads CASSQGLAESTDTQYF. The DNA of the CDR3 is TGCGCCAGCAGCCAGGGACTAGCGGAGAGCACAGATACGCAGTATTTT.

This chain links TRBV20-1 with TRBJ1-1; the match to TRBD1 covers 7 bases. J gave up 5 bases and V 0 bases, and 6 bases lay outside the gene matches. Germline CDR1 and CDR2: DFQATT and SNEGSKA (reference sequence). The CDR3 is 14 residues long. The CDR3 coding sequence is TGCAGTGCTAGAGATTCCGGGACAGCAACTGAAGCTTTCTTT. Translation: CSARDSGTATEAFF.

The J gene is TRBJ2-1, the V gene TRBV6-2 or TRBV6-3; weak D call: TRBD2 (5 bases). Germline CDR1 is MNHEY and CDR2 is SVGEGT. This CDR3 has 15 residues. Trimming removed 10 bases at V and 9 bases at J, with 25 bases between. CDR3 sequence: CATYPGSAGRPEQFF. The CDR3 nucleotides are TGTGCCACGTATCCGGGGAGCGCAGGCCGGCCTGAGCAGTTCTTC.

V and J are TRBV6-2 or TRBV6-3 and TRBJ1-5; weak D call: TRBD1 (6 bases). The germline V gene has CDR1 MNHEY and CDR2 SVGEGT. CDR3 length: 14 amino acids. The germline V and J ends were trimmed by 4 bases and 3 bases, with 10 bases remaining between them. Here the CDR3 reads CASSSDRYNQPQHF. CDR3 nucleotide sequence: TGTGCCAGCAGTTCCGACAGGTACAATCAGCCCCAGCATTTT.

CDR3 protein: CSAREGGMDGYTF. CDR3 DNA: TGCAGTGCTAGAGAGGGGGGGATGGACGGCTACACCTTC. The chain employs TRBV20-1 and TRBJ1-2; a possible D gene is TRBD1 (5 bases). CDR1 and CDR2 from the germline V gene are DFQATT and SNEGSKA (reference sequence). CDR3 size: 13 residues. The V gene lost 0 bases and the J gene lost 8 bases, with 13 bases spanning the gap.

The V gene is TRBV4-1, the J gene TRBJ1-1, with D possibly being TRBD1 (6 bases). V lost 3 bases and J 1 base, leaving 15 bases between the germline ends. This CDR3 has 16 amino acids. Germline V gene data show CDR1 as MGHRA and CDR2 as YSYEKL. CDR3 sequence (DNA): TGCGCCAGCAGCCACGCACAGGGAATGGGGAACACTGAAGCTTTCTTT. This codes for CASSHAQGMGNTEAFF.

In its sample, this clonotype was seen a few times. The chain uses TRBV28 and TRBJ2-5; 8 nucleotides align to TRBD1. The V gene end was trimmed by 6 bases and the J gene end by 11 bases; junction bases not matched to a gene: 11. Germline lookup yields CDR1 MDHEN and CDR2 SYDVKM. This CDR3 comprises 13 residues. CDR3 protein: CASRGQGLYVQYF. The CDR3 DNA is TGTGCCAGCAGAGGACAGGGTCTTTATGTGCAGTACTTC. The full variable domain, completed using reference TRBV28 and TRBJ2-5, is DVKVTQSSRYLVKRTGEKVFLECVQDMDHENMFWYRQDPGLGLRLIYFSYDVKMKEKGDIPEGYSVSREKKERFSLILESASTNQTSMYLCASRGQGLYVQYFGPGTRLLVL.

CDR3 protein: CSASLRGAVYGYTF. In DNA, the CDR3 is TGCAGTGCTAGTTTGCGGGGCGCGGTCTATGGCTACACCTTC. The chain carries TRBV20-1 and TRBJ1-2; possibly TRBD1 for D (5 bases). The germline gives CDR1 DFQATT, CDR2 SNEGSKA (reference sequence). The CDR3 totals 14 residues. V lost 3 bases and J lost 4, with 15 bases in between.

The chain combines TRBV7-9 with TRBJ2-7; TRBD1 might be the D (6 bases). Germline lookup yields CDR1 SEHNR and CDR2 FQNEAQ (reference sequence). V shed 10 bases and J shed 2 bases, with 18 bases lying between them. This CDR3 has 14 amino acids. CDR3 nucleotide sequence: TGTGCCACGTCCTCCGGGACAACAACCTACGAGCAGTACTTC. The encoded protein is CATSSGTTTYEQYF. Full variable domain (rest looked up from reference TRBV7-9 and TRBJ2-7): DTGVSQNPRHKITKRGQNVTFRCDPISEHNRLYWYRQTLGQGPEFLTYFQNEAQLEKSRLLSDRFSAERPKGSFSTLEIQRTEQGDSAMYLCATSSGTTTYEQYFGPGTRLTVT.

The rearrangement uses TRBV7-3 and TRBJ2-3; D not certain. V was cut by 5 bases and J by 0 bases, with 12 bases left in between. CDR1 is SGHTA and CDR2 is FQGTGA in the germline V gene. The CDR3 length is 15 residues. The CDR3 DNA sequence: TGTGCCAGCAGCCCGAAGGGCAGGAGCACAGATACGCAGTATTTT. Amino acid sequence: CASSPKGRSTDTQYF.

This rearrangement joins TRBV27 to TRBJ2-5; 10 bases line up with TRBD1. The J call may not be correct, given that the DNA end is closer to TRBJ2-7. Germline-derived CDR1 and CDR2 are MNHEY and SMNVEV (reference sequence). This CDR3 spans 15 amino acids. The CDR3 loop reads CASSSPGQGFREQYF. DNA for the CDR3: TGTGCCAGCAGTTCCCCGGGACAGGGGTTTCGCGAGCAGTACTTC.